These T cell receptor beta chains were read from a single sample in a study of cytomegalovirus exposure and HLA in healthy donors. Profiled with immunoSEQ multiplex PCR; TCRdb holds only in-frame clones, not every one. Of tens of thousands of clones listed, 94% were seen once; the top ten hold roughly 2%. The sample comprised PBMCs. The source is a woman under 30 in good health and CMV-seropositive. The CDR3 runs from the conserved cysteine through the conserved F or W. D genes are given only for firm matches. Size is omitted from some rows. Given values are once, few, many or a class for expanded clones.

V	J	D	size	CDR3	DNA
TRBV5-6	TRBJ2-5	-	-	CASSPGTLQETQYF	TGTGCCAGCTCTCCGGGGACACTCCAAGAGACCCAGTACTTC
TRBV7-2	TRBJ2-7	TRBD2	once	CASSLEGRAYEQYF	TGTGCCAGCAGCTTAGAGGGGAGGGCCTACGAGCAGTACTTC
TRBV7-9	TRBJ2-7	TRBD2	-	CASSPDGRYEQYF	TGTGCCAGCAGCCCCGACGGGAGGTACGAGCAGTACTTC
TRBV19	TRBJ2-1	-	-	CASSIDAETSYNEQFF	TGTGCCAGTAGTATAGATGCGGAGACGTCCTACAATGAGCAGTTCTTC
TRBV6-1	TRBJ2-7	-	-	CASSLSSYEQYF	TGTGCCAGCAGTTTGAGCTCCTACGAGCAGTACTTC
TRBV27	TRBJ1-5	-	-	CASSSQSVGALTQPQHF	TGTGCCAGCAGTTCCCAGTCGGTGGGGGCGTTAACTCAGCCCCAGCATTTT
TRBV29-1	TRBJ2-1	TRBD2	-	CSVEGTLANEQFF	TGCAGCGTTGAAGGCACACTAGCGAATGAGCAGTTCTTC
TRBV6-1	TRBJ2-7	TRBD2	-	CASSFGLAGDEQYF	TGTGCCAGCAGTTTCGGACTAGCGGGAGACGAGCAGTACTTC
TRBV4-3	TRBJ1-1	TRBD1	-	CASSPSTGDTEAFF	TGCGCCAGCAGCCCCAGTACAGGGGACACTGAAGCTTTCTTT
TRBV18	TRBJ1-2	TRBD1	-	CASSRTGQGVYGYTF	TGTGCCAGCTCACGGACGGGGCAGGGGGTCTATGGCTACACCTTC
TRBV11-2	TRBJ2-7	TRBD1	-	CASSPKIGDRGYEQYF	TGTGCCAGCAGCCCTAAAATCGGGGACAGGGGTTACGAGCAGTACTTC
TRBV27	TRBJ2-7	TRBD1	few	CASSLFAGQGRAEQYF	TGTGCCAGCAGTTTATTTGCCGGACAGGGGAGGGCCGAGCAGTACTTC
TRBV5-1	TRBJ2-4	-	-	CASSPPDGLKNIQYF	TGCGCCAGCAGCCCACCTGATGGCCTCAAAAACATTCAGTACTTC
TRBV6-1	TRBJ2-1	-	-	CASSEYVGPRAEQFF	TGTGCCAGCAGTGAATACGTGGGCCCGAGGGCTGAGCAGTTCTTC